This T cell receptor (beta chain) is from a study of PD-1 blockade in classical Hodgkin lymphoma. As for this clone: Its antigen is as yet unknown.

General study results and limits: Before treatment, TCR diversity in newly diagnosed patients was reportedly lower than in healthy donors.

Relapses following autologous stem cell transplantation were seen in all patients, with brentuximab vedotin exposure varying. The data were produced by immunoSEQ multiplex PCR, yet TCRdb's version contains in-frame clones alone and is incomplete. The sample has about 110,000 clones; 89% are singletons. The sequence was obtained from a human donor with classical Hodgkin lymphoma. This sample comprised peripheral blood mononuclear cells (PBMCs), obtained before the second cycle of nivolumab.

The CDR3 region has the DNA TGTGCCAGCAGTTACTCTAGGCAGATTGCTGAAGCTTTCTTT. Translating gives CASSYSRQIAEAFF. The chain couples TRBV6-5 to TRBJ1-1; the D is unclear. Trimming left V 0 bases short and J 6 bases short, with 11 bases between. This CDR3 contains 14 residues. CDR1 MNHEY and CDR2 SVGAGI come from the germline V gene.